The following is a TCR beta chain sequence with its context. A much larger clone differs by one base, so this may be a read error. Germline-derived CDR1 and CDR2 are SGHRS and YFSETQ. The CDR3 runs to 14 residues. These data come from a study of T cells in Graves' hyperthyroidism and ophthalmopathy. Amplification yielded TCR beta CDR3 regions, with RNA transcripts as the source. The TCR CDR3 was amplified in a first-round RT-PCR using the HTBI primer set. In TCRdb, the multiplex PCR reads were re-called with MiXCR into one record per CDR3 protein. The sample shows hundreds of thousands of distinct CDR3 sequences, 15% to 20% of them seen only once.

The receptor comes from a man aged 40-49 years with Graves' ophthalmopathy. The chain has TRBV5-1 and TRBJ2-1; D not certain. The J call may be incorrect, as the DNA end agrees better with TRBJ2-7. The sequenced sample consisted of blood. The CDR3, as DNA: TGCGCCAGCAGCTTGATGGGTCAGAGCAATGAGCAGTACTTC. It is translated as CASSLMGQSNEQYF.